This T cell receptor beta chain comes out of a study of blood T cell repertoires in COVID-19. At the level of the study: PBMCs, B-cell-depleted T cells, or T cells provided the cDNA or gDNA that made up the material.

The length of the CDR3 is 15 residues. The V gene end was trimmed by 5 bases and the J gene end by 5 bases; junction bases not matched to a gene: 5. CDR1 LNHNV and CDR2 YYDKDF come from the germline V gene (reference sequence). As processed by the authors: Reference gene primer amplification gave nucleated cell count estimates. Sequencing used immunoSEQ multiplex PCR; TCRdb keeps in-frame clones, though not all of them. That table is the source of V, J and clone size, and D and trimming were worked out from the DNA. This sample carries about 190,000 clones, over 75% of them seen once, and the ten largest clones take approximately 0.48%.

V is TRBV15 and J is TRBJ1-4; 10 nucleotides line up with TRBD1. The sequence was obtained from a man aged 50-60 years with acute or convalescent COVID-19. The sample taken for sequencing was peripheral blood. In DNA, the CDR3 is TGTGCCACCAGCTCCCCGGACAGGGGGAATGAAAAACTGTTTTTT. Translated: CATSSPDRGNEKLFF.